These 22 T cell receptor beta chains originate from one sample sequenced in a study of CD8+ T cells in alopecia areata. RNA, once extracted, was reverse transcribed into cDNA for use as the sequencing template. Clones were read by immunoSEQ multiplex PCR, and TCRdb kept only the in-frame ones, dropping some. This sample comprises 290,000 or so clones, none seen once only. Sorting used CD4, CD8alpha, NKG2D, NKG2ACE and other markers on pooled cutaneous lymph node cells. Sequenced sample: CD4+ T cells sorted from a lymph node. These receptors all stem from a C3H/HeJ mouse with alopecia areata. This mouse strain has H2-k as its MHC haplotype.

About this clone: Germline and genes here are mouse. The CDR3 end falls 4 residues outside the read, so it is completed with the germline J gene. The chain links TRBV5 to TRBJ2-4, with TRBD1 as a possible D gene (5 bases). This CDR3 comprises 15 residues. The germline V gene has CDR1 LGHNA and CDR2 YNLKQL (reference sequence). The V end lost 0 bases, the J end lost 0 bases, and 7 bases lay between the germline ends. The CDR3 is CASSQDEGSQNTLYF. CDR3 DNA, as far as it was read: TGTGCCAGCAGCCAAGATGAGGGGAGTCAAAAC.

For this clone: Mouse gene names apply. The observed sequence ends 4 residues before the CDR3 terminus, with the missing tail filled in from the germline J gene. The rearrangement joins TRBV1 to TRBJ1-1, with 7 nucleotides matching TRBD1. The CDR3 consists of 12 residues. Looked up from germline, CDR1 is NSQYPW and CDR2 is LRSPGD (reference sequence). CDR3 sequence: CKNRGGGTEVFF. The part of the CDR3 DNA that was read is TGCAAAAATAGAGGGGGCGGAACA.

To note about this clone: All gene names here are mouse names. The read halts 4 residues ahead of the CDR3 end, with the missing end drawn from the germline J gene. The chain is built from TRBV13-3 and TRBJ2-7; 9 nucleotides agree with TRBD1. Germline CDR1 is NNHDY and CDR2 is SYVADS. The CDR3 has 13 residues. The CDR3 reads CASSLDRGYEQYF. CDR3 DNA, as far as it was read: TGTGCCAGCAGTCTGGACAGGGGATAT.

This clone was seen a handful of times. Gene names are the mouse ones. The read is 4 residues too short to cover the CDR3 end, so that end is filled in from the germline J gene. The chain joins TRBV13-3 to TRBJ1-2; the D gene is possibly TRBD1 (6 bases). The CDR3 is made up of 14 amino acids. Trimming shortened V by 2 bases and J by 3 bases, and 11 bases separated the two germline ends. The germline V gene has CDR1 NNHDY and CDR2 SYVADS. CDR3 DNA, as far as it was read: TGTGCCAGCAGTGAGAAGGGGGGGTACTCC. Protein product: CASSEKGGYS. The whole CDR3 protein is CASSEKGGYSDYTF.

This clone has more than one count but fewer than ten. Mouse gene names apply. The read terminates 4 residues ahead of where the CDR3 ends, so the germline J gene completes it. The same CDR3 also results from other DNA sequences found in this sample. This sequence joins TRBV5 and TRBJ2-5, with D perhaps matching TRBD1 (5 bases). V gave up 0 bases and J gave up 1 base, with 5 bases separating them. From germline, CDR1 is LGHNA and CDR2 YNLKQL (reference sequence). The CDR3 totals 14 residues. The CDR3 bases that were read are TGTGCCAGCAGCCAAGAAGGGGACCAAGAC. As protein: CASSQEGDQD. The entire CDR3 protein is CASSQEGDQDTQYF.

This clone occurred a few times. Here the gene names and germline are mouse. Partial CDR3 DNA: TGTGCCAGCAGTGCCGGGACAGCTGCAGAA. This translates into CASSAGTAAE. The CDR3, in full, reads CASSAGTAAETLYF. The chain has TRBV13-1 and TRBJ2-3; TRBD1 matches 7 bases. The sequence runs out 4 residues before the end of the CDR3; the remainder is reconstructed from the germline J gene. There are 14 residues in the CDR3. V shed 3 bases, J shed 2 bases, and the junction held 3 bases outside the gene matches. The germline V gene encodes CDR1 NSHNY and CDR2 SYGAGN.

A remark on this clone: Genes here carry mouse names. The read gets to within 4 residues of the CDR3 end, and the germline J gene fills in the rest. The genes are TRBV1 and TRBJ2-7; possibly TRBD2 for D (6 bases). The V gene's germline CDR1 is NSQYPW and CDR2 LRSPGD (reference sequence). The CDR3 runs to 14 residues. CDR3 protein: CTCSGRRLGYEQYF. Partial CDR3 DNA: TGCACCTGCAGTGGCCGTCGGCTGGGGTAT. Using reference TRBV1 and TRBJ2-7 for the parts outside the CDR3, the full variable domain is VTLLEQNPRWRLVPRGQAVNLRCILKNSQYPWMSWYQQDLQKQLQWLFTLRSPGDKEVKSLPGADYLATRVTDTELRLQVANMSQGRTLYCTCSGRRLGYEQYFGPGTRLTVL.

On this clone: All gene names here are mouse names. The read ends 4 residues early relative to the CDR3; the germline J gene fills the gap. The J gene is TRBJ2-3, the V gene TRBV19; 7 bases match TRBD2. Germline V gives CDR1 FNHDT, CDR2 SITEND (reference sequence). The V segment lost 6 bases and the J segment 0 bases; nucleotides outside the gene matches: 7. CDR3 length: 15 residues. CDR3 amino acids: CASTELGSSAETLYF. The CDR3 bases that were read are TGTGCCAGCACCGAACTGGGGTCTAGTGCAGAA. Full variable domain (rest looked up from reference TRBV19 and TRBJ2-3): GGIITQTPKFLIGQEGQKLTLKCQQNFNHDTMYWYRQDSGKGLRLIYYSITENDLQKGDLSEGYDASREKKSSFSLTVTSAQKNEMAVFLCASTELGSSAETLYFGSGTRLTVL.

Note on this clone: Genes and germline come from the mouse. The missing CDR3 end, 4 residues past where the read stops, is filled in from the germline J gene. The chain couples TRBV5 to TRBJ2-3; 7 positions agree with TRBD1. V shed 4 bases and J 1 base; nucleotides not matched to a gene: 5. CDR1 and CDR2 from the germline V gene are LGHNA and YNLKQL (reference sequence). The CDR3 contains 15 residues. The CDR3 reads CASSLQGRGAETLYF. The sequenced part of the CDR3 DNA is TGTGCCAGCAGCCTACAGGGGAGAGGTGCAGAA.

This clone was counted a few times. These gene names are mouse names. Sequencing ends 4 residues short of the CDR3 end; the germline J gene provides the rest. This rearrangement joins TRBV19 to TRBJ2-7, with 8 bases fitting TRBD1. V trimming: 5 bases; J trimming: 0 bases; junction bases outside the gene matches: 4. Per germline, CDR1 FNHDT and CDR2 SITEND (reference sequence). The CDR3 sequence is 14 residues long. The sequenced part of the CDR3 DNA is TGTGCCAGCAGACCACAGGGGGTCTCCTAT. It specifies CASRPQGVSY. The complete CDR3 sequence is CASRPQGVSYEQYF.

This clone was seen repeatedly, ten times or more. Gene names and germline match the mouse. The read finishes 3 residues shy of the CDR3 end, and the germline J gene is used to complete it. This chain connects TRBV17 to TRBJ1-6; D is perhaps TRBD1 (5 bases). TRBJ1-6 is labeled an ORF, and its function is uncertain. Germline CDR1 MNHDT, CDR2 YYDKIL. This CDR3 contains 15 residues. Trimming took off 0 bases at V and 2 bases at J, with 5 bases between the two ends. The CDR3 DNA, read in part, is TGTGCTAGCAGTAGAGACAGGGCCTATAATTCGCCC. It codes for CASSRDRAYNSP. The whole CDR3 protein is CASSRDRAYNSPLYF.

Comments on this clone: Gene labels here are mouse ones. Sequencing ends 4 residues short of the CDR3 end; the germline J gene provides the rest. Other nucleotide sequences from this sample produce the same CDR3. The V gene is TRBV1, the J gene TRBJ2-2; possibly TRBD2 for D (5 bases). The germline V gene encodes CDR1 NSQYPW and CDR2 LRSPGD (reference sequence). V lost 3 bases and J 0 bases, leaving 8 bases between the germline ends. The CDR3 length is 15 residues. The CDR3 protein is CTCSALGANTGQLYF. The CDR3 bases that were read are TGCACCTGCAGTGCTCTGGGAGCAAACACCGGG. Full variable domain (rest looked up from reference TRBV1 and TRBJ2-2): VTLLEQNPRWRLVPRGQAVNLRCILKNSQYPWMSWYQQDLQKQLQWLFTLRSPGDKEVKSLPGADYLATRVTDTELRLQVANMSQGRTLYCTCSALGANTGQLYFGEGSKLTVL.

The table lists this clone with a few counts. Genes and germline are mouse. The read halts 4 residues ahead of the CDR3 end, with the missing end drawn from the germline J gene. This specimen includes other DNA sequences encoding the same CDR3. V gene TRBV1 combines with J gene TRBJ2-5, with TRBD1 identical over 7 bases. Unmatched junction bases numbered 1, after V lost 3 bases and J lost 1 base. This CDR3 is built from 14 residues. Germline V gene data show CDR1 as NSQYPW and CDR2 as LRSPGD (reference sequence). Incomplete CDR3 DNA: TGCACCTGCAGTGCGGGGACAGACCAAGAC. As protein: CTCSAGTDQD. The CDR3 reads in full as CTCSAGTDQDTQYF.

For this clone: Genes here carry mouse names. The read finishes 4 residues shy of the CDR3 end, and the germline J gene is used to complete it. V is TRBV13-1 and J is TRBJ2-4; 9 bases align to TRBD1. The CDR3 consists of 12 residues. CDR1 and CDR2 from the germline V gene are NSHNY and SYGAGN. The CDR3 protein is CASGTGKNTLYF. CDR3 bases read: TGTGCCAGTGGGACAGGGAAAAAC.

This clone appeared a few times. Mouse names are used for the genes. Partial CDR3 DNA: TGTGCCAGCAGCCAGACAGGGAAGGCCTATAATTCGCCC. This encodes CASSQTGKAYNSP. The full-length CDR3 reads as CASSQTGKAYNSPLYF. This chain joins TRBV5 and TRBJ1-6; 7 bases are a match to TRBD1. The read halts 3 residues ahead of the CDR3 end, with the missing end drawn from the germline J gene. TRBJ1-6 is classed as an ORF, of uncertain function. The J segment lost 2 bases and the V segment lost 3 bases, leaving 4 bases of the junction unmatched. Germline V gene data show CDR1 as LGHNA and CDR2 as YNLKQL (reference sequence). The CDR3 runs to 16 residues.

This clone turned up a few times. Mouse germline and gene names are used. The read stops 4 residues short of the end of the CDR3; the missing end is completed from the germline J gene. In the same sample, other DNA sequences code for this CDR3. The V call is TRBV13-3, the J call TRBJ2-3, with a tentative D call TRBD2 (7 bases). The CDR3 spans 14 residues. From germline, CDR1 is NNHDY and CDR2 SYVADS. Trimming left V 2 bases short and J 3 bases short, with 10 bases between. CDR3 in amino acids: CASSERGAAETLYF. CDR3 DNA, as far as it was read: TGTGCCAGCAGTGAAAGGGGGGCCGCAGAA.

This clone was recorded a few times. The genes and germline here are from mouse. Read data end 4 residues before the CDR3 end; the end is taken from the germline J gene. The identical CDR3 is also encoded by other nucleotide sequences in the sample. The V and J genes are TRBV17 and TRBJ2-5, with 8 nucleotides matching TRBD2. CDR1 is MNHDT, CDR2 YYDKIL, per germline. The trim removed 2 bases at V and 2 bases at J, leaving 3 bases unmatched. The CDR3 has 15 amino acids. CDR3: CASSRLGGAQDTQYF. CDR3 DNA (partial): TGTGCTAGCAGTAGATTGGGGGGGGCCCAAGAC.

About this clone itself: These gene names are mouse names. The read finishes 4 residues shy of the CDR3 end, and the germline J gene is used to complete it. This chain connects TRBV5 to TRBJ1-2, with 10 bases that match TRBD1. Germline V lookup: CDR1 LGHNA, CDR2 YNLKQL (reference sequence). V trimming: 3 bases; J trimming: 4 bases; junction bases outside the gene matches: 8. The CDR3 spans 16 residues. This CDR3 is CASSQNPRTGGSDYTF. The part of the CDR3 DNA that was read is TGTGCCAGCAGCCAGAACCCCCGGACAGGGGGCTCC.

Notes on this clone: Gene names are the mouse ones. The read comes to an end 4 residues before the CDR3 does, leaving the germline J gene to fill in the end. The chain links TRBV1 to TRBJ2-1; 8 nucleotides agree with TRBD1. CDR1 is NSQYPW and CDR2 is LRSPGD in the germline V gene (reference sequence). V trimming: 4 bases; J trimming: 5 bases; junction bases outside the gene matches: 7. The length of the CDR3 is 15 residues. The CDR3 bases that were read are TGCACCTGCAGTGGAGGACAGGGTTTCCATGCT. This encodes CTCSGGQGFHA. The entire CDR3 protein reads CTCSGGQGFHAEQFF.

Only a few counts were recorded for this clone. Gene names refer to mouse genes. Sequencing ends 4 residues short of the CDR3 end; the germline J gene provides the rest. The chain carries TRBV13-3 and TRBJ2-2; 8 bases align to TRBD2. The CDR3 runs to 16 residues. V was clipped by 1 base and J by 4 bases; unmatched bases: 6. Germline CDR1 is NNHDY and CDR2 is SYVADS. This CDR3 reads CASSDRLGGTTGQLYF. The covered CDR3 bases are TGTGCCAGCAGTGATCGGCTGGGGGGTACCACCGGG.

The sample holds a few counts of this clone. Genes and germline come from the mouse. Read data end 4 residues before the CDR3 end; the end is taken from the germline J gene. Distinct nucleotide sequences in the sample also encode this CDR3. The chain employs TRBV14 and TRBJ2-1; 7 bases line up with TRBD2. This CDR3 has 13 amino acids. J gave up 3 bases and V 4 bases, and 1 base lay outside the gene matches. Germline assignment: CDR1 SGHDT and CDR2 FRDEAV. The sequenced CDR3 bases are TGTGCCAGCAGTCGGACTGGCTATGCT. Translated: CASSRTGYA. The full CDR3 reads CASSRTGYAEQFF.

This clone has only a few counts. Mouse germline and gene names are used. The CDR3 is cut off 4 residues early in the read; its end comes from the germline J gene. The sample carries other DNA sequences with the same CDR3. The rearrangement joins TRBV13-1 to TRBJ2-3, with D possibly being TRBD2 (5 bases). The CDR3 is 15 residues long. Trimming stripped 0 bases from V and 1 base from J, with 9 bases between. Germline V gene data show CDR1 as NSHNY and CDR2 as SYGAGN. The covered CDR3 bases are TGTGCCAGCAGTGATGCTGGGAGTGGTGCAGAA. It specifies CASSDAGSGAE. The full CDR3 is CASSDAGSGAETLYF.